This T cell receptor beta chain derives from a study of cytomegalovirus exposure and HLA in healthy donors. CDR3 size: 14 residues. With 2 bases removed from V and 1 base from J, the gap between germline ends came to 6 bases. Germline CDR1 and CDR2: LNHNV and YYDKDF (reference sequence). Turning to this clone: Antigen: not known.

It was with 60 Vbeta and 13 Jbeta primers that the PCR ran. Clones were sequenced by immunoSEQ multiplex PCR, and TCRdb holds only the in-frame ones, with some missing. Recorded here are 100,000 to 150,000 clones; the top ten clones represent about 2.3%. Notes on the study in general: In a later analysis, TCR beta V- and J-gene trimming showed a link to a missense DCLRE1C variant. Later on, an analysis found that several of the most significant clusters appeared to be linked to common viral pathogens, which included parvovirus B19. Earlier results showed most TCR beta V segments being productive about 87% or about 30% of the time. Over 150 TCR beta chains were listed as cytomegalovirus-associated.

This chain uses TRBV15 with TRBJ1-5, with unresolved D. This sequence was found in a middle-aged man in good health and CMV-seronegative. Material: PBMCs. The CDR3 region has the DNA TGTGCCACCAGCAGAAGTAGAAGCAATCAGCCCCAGCATTTT. It specifies CATSRSRSNQPQHF.